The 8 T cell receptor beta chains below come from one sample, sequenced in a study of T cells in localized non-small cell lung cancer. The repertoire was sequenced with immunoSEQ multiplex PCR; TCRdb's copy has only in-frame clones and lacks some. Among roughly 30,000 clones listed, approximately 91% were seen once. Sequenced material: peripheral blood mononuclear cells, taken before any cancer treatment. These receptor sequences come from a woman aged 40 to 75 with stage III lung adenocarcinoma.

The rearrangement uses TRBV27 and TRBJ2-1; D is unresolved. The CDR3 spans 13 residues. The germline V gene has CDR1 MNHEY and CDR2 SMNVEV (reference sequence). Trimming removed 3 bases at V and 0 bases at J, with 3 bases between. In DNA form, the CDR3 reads TGTGCCAGCAGTTTCGGCTCCTACAATGAGCAGTTCTTC. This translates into CASSFGSYNEQFF.

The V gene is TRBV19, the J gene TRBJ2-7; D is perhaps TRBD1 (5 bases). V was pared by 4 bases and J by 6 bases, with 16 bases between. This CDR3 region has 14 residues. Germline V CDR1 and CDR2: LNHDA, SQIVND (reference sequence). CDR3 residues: CASSTTGQGGEQYF. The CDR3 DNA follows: TGTGCCAGTAGTACCACCGGGCAGGGTGGCGAGCAGTACTTC.

The CDR3 DNA follows: TGTGCCAGCAGCTTGCGACTAGCGGCCCCTTCGAACACCGGGGAGCTGTTTTTT. Translation gives CASSLRLAAPSNTGELFF. The rearrangement links TRBV5-5 to TRBJ2-2; 9 nucleotides match TRBD2. The V segment lost 1 base and the J segment 0 bases; nucleotides outside the gene matches: 7. The length of the CDR3 is 18 residues. Germline V gene data show CDR1 as SGHKS and CDR2 as YYEKEE (reference sequence).

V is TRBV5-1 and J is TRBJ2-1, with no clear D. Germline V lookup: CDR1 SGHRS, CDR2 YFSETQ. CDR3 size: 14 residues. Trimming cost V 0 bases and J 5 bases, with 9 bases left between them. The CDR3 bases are TGCGCCAGCAGCTTGGCCGGCGCTAACAATGAGCAGTTCTTC. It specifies CASSLAGANNEQFF.

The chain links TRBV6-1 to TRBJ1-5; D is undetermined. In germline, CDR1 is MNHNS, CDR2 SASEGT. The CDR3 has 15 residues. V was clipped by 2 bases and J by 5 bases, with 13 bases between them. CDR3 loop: CASSESQPGDQPQHF. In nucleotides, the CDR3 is TGTGCCAGCAGTGAAAGTCAACCCGGGGATCAGCCCCAGCATTTT.

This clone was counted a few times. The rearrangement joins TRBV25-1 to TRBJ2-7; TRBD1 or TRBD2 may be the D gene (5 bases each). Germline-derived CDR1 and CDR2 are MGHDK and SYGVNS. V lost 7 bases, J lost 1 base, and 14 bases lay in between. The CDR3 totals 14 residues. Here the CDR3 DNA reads TGTGCCAGCACCGAGGGGACGGGGTCCTACGAGCAGTACTTC. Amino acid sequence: CASTEGTGSYEQYF.

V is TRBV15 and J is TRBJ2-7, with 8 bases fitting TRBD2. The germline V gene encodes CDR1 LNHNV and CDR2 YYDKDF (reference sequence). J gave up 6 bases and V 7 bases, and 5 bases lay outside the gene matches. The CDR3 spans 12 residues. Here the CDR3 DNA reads TGTGCCACCACCACGGGGGGGATCGAGCAGTACTTC. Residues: CATTTGGIEQYF.

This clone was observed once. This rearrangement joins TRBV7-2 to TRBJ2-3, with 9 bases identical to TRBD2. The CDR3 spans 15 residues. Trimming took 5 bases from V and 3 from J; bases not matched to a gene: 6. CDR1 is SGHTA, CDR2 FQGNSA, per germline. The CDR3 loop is CASSLVGLATDTQYF. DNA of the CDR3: TGTGCCAGCAGCCTAGTTGGACTAGCGACAGATACGCAGTATTTT.